This T cell receptor beta chain derives from a study of PD-L1 blockade in urothelial cancer. Study-level findings and limits: Patients with below-median pretreatment blood clonality survived longer. When measured at 3 weeks, tumor-associated blood clones expanded more in durable-benefit patients.

Remarks on this clone: Its cognate antigen is unknown. Distinct nucleotide sequences in the sample also encode this CDR3.

This CDR3 has 16 amino acids. CDR1 is SEHNR and CDR2 is FQNEAQ in the germline V gene (reference sequence). Trimming cost V 5 bases and J 2 bases; bases outside gene matches: 7. Spiking each PCR with synthetic TCR analog templates was performed. The repertoire was sequenced with immunoSEQ multiplex PCR; TCRdb's copy has only in-frame clones and lacks some. The sample includes around 40,000 clones, 82% of them seen just once. Time point described: peripheral blood 6 weeks after treatment start. Samples were collected from each patient before treatment and during treatment. Each patient gave between 1 and 8 of them in total.

The material sequenced was PBMCs, taken around atezolizumab (anti-PD-L1) treatment. The rearrangement links TRBV7-9 to TRBJ2-2; TRBD1 matches at 8 bases. The source of this sequence is a man between 60 and 70 years old with urothelial cancer. The CDR3 sequence: CASSPWTGPNTGELFF. CDR3 in DNA: TGTGCCAGCAGCCCGTGGACAGGGCCAAACACCGGGGAGCTGTTTTTT.